This is a list of T cell receptor beta chains from one sample in a study of molecular identifiers for immune sequencing clone quantification. TCRdb processed the PCR reads anew with MiXCR; each CDR3 protein has one entry. This table holds about 500,000 distinct CDR3 sequences, 20% to 25% found once. The sample was naive CD8+ T cells from blood, with Jurkat cell RNA spiked in. The receptors shown here come from a human donor in good health. Some libraries in this study had Jurkat cell RNA spiked in. Each CDR3 is given with its conserved first and last residue. The order of the fields is clone size, D gene, J gene, V gene, CDR3 protein, CDR3 DNA. A D gene is named only where the DNA matches it firmly. The size entry is marked missing in some rows and otherwise reads once, few, many or a size class.

many	NA	TRBJ1-1	TRBV4-3	CASSQDLGGSGTEAFF	TGCGCCAGCAGCCAAGATCTTGGCGGCAGCGGCACTGAAGCTTTCTTT
many	TRBD2	TRBJ2-3	TRBV11-2	CASSLVPLRGGATDTQYF	TGTGCCAGCAGCTTAGTTCCCTTACGCGGGGGGGCAACAGATACGCAGTATTTT
few	TRBD1	TRBJ1-6	TRBV24-1	CATSQGARLSYNSPLHF	TGTGCCACCTCCCAGGGGGCGCGTCTCTCCTATAATTCACCCCTCCACTTT
many	NA	TRBJ2-7	TRBV5-1	CASSLADSHYEQYF	TGCGCCAGCAGCTTGGCCGACAGCCACTACGAGCAGTACTTC
few	TRBD2	TRBJ2-5	TRBV10-3	CAISESLAGYETQYF	TGTGCCATCAGTGAGTCGCTAGCGGGGTACGAGACCCAGTACTTC
many	NA	TRBJ2-1	TRBV11-2	CASSLDLAPEQFF	TGTGCCAGCAGCTTAGATTTGGCCCCCGAGCAGTTCTTC
NA	NA	TRBJ2-7	TRBV6-2/TRBV6-3	CASSYGQPPYEQYF	TGTGCCAGCAGTTACGGTCAGCCTCCCTACGAGCAGTACTTC
few	TRBD1	TRBJ1-5	TRBV19	CASSIGDRGREPQHF	TGTGCCAGTAGTATTGGGGACAGGGGGAGGGAGCCCCAGCATTTT
NA	NA	TRBJ2-1	TRBV6-4	CASSDRDCEQFF	TGTGCCAGCAGTGACAGGGACTGTGAGCAGTTCTTC
NA	NA	TRBJ2-2	TRBV4-3	CASSQERSVDTGELFF	TGCGCCAGCAGCCAAGAACGGTCAGTCGACACCGGGGAGCTGTTTTTT
few	TRBD2	TRBJ2-1	TRBV11-3	CASSLRLAGMNEQFF	TGTGCCAGCAGCCTAAGACTAGCGGGAATGAATGAGCAGTTCTTC
many	TRBD1	TRBJ2-7	TRBV7-9	CASSLADRGEQYF	TGTGCCAGCAGCTTAGCGGACAGGGGCGAGCAGTACTTC
many	NA	TRBJ2-3	TRBV4-3	CASSQTLHTDTQYF	TGCGCCAGCAGCCAGACCTTACACACAGATACGCAGTATTTT
few	NA	TRBJ1-1	TRBV9	CASSVGDGYIGTEAFF	TGTGCCAGCAGCGTAGGGGATGGCTACATTGGTACTGAAGCTTTCTTT
few	NA	TRBJ2-2	TRBV6-1	CASSEWTETDHTGELFF	TGTGCCAGCAGCGAGTGGACCGAGACGGATCACACCGGGGAGCTGTTTTTT
NA	NA	TRBJ2-1	TRBV6-2/TRBV6-3	CASSYSGLVGDEQFF	TGTGCCAGCAGTTACTCCGGGCTAGTTGGCGATGAGCAGTTCTTC
NA	NA	TRBJ2-2	TRBV20-1	CSAREGTNTGELFF	TGCAGTGCTAGAGAGGGGACGAACACCGGGGAGCTGTTTTTT
few	NA	TRBJ2-3	TRBV7-9	CASSFDPLRQLSTDTQYF	TGTGCCAGCAGCTTCGACCCGCTCCGACAGCTTAGCACAGATACGCAGTATTTT
few	NA	TRBJ2-3	TRBV7-3	CASSTTGASTDTQYF	TGTGCCAGCAGCACCACGGGGGCATCCACAGATACGCAGTATTTT
many	TRBD1	TRBJ2-6	TRBV13	CASSSDRDSGANVLTF	TGTGCCAGCAGCTCAGACAGGGACTCTGGGGCCAACGTCCTGACTTTC
many	NA	TRBJ1-1	TRBV4-2	CASSQEGEGRLGTEAFF	TGTGCCAGCAGCCAAGAAGGGGAGGGGAGGTTAGGCACTGAAGCTTTCTTT
NA	NA	TRBJ2-4	TRBV24-1	CATSDGGSGTKNIQYF	TGTGCCACCAGTGATGGAGGGTCGGGGACCAAAAACATTCAGTACTTC
NA	NA	TRBJ1-4	TRBV7-9	CASSPGDYRGEKPFF	TGTGCCAGCAGCCCCGGGGACTACCGGGGGGAAAAACCGTTTTTT
NA	NA	TRBJ2-7	TRBV11-3	CASSYGTTGEQYF	TGTGCCAGCAGCTACGGAACTACGGGCGAGCAGTACTTC
few	NA	TRBJ2-7	TRBV7-7	CASSPSPGYEQYF	TGTGCTAGCAGCCCGAGCCCCGGCTACGAGCAGTACTTC
many	NA	TRBJ1-1	TRBV28	CASSLSETGNTEAFF	TGTGCCAGCAGTTTATCCGAGACGGGGAACACTGAAGCTTTCTTT
few	NA	TRBJ1-1	TRBV13	CASRPEQGSEAFF	TGTGCCAGCAGACCGGAACAGGGTTCAGAAGCTTTCTTT
NA	NA	TRBJ1-2	TRBV2	CASSEVRQRPNYGYTF	TGTGCCAGCAGTGAAGTACGGCAACGCCCAAACTATGGCTACACCTTC
few	TRBD1	TRBJ1-4	TRBV5-6	CASSSTGAFNEKLFF	TGTGCCAGCAGCTCGACAGGGGCCTTTAATGAAAAACTGTTTTTT
NA	NA	TRBJ1-6	TRBV27	CASSFWGDRSVNSPLHF	TGTGCCAGCAGTTTCTGGGGGGACCGGTCCGTTAATTCACCCCTCCACTTT
NA	NA	TRBJ1-6	TRBV5-3	CASSLGPGGPLHF	TGTGCCAGCAGCTTGGGCCCGGGGGGACCCCTCCACTTT
NA	NA	TRBJ2-7	TRBV7-9	CASSSGIPYEQYF	TGTGCCAGCAGCTCCGGGATCCCCTACGAGCAGTACTTC
many	NA	TRBJ1-1	TRBV6-1	CASSEITGGEAFF	TGTGCCAGCAGTGAAATTACAGGAGGTGAAGCTTTCTTT
NA	NA	TRBJ2-6	TRBV24-1	CATSGSGANVLTF	TGTGCCACCAGTGGCTCTGGGGCCAACGTCCTGACTTTC
many	TRBD1	TRBJ2-7	TRBV7-9	CASSTVTGGDEQYF	TGTGCCAGCAGCACTGTTACAGGGGGAGACGAGCAGTACTTC
many	TRBD1	TRBJ1-1	TRBV4-1	CASSQDTGEDTEAFF	TGCGCCAGCAGCCAAGATACAGGGGAGGACACTGAAGCTTTCTTT
many	TRBD1	TRBJ2-1	TRBV3-1	CASSLVGRGTGGGEQFF	TGTGCCAGCAGCCTGGTTGGAAGAGGGACAGGGGGCGGTGAGCAGTTCTTC
NA	NA	TRBJ2-5	TRBV19	CASSYRHQETQYF	TGTGCCAGTAGTTACCGGCATCAAGAGACCCAGTACTTC
NA	TRBD2	TRBJ2-3	TRBV12-3/TRBV12-4	CASSSRDSGRSTDTQYF	TGTGCCAGCAGTTCCCGGGATAGCGGGAGAAGCACAGATACGCAGTATTTT
many	NA	TRBJ1-5	TRBV20-1	CSARDLQEGNQPQHF	TGCAGTGCTAGAGATCTGCAGGAGGGCAATCAGCCCCAGCATTTT
NA	TRBD2	TRBJ2-1	TRBV7-3	CASSLLAGEMNEQFF	TGTGCCAGCAGCTTACTAGCGGGAGAGATGAATGAGCAGTTCTTC
many	TRBD2	TRBJ2-5	TRBV20-1	CSATRLAGGLIQETQYF	TGCAGTGCTACGAGACTAGCGGGGGGGCTCATCCAAGAGACCCAGTACTTC
few	TRBD1	TRBJ2-7	TRBV7-9	CASSLGDSYYEQYF	TGTGCCAGCAGCTTAGGGGACAGTTACTACGAGCAGTACTTC
few	TRBD1	TRBJ1-1	TRBV7-2	CASSFTGENTEAFF	TGTGCCAGCAGCTTCACAGGGGAGAACACTGAAGCTTTCTTT
many	NA	TRBJ2-3	TRBV24-1	CATSDESEAQYF	TGTGCCACCAGTGATGAGTCTGAAGCGCAGTATTTT
NA	NA	TRBJ2-7	TRBV4-1	CASSQAADSSYEQYF	TGCGCCAGCAGCCAAGCCGCTGACAGTTCCTACGAGCAGTACTTC
NA	NA	TRBJ2-7	TRBV2	CASAPFRSYEQYF	TGTGCCAGCGCCCCCTTCCGCTCCTACGAGCAGTACTTC
NA	TRBD2	TRBJ2-7	TRBV6-1	CASSEPRRGLAYPYEQYF	TGTGCCAGCAGTGAACCACGTAGGGGACTAGCGTACCCCTACGAGCAGTACTTC